The clone carrying this T cell receptor (beta chain) showed up just once. Its antigen is unidentified. This sample was taken from a study of graft-versus-host responses after intestinal transplantation. Findings and limits, study-wide: Detected in recipient marrow were GvH clones, some of which were first observed in ileum or blood.

TCRdb keeps only in-frame clones here, not all; method: immunoSEQ multiplex PCR. The profile shows some 70,000 clones, roughly 92% of them singletons. The CDR3 extends over 14 amino acids. V was shortened by 1 base and J by 6 bases, with 9 bases between the two germline ends. Looked up from germline, CDR1 is LNHDA and CDR2 is SQIVND (reference sequence). Each post-transplant bone marrow sample was taken from the posterior iliac crest or from another site. The sequence derives from a human patient who received an intestinal transplant, so some T cells may come from the graft donor. The starting material was bone marrow, obtained roughly 780 days after intestinal transplantation. This chain connects TRBV19 to TRBJ2-2, with D perhaps TRBD1 or TRBD2 (6 bases each). The DNA of the CDR3 is TGTGCCAGTAGTATAGCCGGGGGCCCCGGGGAGCTGTTTTTT. Translating it yields CASSIAGGPGELFF.